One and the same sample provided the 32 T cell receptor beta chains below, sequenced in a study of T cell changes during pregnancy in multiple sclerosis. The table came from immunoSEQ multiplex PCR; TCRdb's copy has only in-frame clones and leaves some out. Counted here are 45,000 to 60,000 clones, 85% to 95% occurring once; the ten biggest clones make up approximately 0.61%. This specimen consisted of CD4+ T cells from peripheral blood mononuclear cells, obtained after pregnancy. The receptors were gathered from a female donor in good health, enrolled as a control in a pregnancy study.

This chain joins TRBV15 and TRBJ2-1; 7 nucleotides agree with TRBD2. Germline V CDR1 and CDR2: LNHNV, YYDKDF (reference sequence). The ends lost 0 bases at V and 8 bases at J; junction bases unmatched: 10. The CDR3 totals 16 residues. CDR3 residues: CATSRDPGLGSDEQFF. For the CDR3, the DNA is TGTGCCACCAGCAGAGACCCAGGACTAGGGTCCGATGAGCAGTTCTTC.

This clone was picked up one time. CDR3 DNA sequence: TGTGCCAGTAGTATTCTCACAGGGAAGTGGAATGAGCAGTTCTTC. It yields the protein CASSILTGKWNEQFF. The chain is built from TRBV19 and TRBJ2-1; TRBD1 is a possible D gene (6 bases). Germline CDR1 LNHDA, CDR2 SQIVND (reference sequence). Trimming took off 3 bases at V and 7 bases at J, with 16 bases between the two ends. The CDR3 totals 15 residues.

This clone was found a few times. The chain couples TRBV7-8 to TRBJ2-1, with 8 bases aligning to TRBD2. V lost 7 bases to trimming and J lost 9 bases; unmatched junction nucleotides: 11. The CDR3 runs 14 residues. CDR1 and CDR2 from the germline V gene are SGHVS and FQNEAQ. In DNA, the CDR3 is TGTGCCAGCATTAATGGGGGACTAGAGACTGAGCAGTTCTTC. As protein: CASINGGLETEQFF.

The CDR3 sequence: CASSPEPSGTGRHEQYF. CDR3 DNA: TGTGCCAGCAGCCCGGAGCCCTCCGGGACAGGGCGCCACGAGCAGTACTTC. The chain has TRBV5-4 and TRBJ2-7; TRBD1 agrees at 9 bases. Unmatched junction bases numbered 16, after V lost 4 bases and J lost 5 bases. Germline V gene sequence: CDR1 SGHNT, CDR2 YYREEE (reference sequence). The CDR3 loop spans 17 amino acids.

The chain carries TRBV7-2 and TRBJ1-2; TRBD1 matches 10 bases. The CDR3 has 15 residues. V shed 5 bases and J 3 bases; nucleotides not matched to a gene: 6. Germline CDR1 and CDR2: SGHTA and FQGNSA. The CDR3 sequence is CASSTRQGAHYGYTF. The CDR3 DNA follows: TGTGCCAGCAGCACCCGACAGGGGGCGCACTATGGCTACACCTTC.

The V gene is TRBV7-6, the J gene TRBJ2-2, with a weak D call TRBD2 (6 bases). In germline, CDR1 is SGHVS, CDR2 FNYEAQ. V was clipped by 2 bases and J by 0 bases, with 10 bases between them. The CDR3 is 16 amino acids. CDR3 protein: CASSLLAGSNTGELFF. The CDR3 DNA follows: TGTGCCAGCAGCTTACTGGCGGGGTCGAACACCGGGGAGCTGTTTTTT.

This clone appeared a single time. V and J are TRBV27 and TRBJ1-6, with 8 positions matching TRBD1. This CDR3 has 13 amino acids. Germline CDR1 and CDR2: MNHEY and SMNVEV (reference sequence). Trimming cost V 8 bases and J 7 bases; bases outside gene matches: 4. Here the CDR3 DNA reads TGTGCCAGCCGGGACAGGAGGAATTCACCCCTCCACTTT. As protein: CASRDRRNSPLHF.

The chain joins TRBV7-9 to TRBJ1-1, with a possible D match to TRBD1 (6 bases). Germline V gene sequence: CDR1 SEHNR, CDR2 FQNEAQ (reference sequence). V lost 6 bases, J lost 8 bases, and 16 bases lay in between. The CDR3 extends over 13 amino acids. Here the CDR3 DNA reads TGTGCCAGCAGGCTATTAAGGACAGACGAAGCTTTCTTT. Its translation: CASRLLRTDEAFF.

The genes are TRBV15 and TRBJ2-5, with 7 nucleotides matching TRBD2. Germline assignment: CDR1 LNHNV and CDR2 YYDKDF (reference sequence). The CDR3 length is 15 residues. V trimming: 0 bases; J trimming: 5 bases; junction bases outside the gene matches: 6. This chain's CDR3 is CATSRDRVSGETQYF. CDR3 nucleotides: TGTGCCACCAGCAGAGATCGGGTTAGCGGGGAGACCCAGTACTTC.

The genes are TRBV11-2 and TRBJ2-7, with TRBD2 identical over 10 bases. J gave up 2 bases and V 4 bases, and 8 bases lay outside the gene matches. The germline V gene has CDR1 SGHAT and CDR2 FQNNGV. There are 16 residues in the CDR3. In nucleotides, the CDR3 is TGTGCCAGCAGCTCAATAAAGCGGGGGGGAGCCTACGAGCAGTACTTC. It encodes CASSSIKRGGAYEQYF.

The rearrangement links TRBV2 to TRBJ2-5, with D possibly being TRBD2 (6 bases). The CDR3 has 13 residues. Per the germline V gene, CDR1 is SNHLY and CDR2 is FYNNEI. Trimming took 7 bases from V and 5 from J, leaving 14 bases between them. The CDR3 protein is CASIAGLRETQYF. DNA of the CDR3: TGTGCCAGCATTGCGGGACTTAGGGAGACCCAGTACTTC. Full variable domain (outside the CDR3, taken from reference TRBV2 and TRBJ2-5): EPEVTQTPSHQVTQMGQEVILRCVPISNHLYFYWYRQILGQKVEFLVSFYNNEISEKSEIFDDQFSVERPDGSNFTLKIRSTKLEDSAMYFCASIAGLRETQYFGPGTRLLVL.

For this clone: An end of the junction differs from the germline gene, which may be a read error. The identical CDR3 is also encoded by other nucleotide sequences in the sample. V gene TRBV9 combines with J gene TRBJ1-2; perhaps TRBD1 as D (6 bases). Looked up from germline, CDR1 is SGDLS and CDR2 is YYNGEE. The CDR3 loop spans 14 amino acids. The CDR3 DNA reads TGTGCCAGCAGGCACAGGGAATCTGCCTATGGCTACACTTTC. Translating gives CASRHRESAYGYTF.

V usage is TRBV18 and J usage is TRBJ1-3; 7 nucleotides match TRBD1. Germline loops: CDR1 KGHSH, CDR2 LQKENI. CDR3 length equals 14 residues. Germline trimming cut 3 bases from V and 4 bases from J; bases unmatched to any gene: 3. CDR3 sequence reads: CASSPADRGNTIYF. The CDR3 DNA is TGTGCCAGCTCACCCGCGGACAGGGGAAACACCATATATTTT.

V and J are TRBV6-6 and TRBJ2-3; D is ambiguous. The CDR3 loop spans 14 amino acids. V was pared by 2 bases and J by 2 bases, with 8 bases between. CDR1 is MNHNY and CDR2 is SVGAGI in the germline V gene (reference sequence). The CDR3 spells CASSYGQFTDTQYF. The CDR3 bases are TGTGCCAGCAGTTACGGGCAGTTCACAGATACGCAGTATTTT.

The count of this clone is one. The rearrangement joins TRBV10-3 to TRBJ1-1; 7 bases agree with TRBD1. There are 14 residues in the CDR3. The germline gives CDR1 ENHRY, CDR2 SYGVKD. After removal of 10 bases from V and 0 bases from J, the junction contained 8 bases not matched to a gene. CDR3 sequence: CATRPTGMNTEAFF. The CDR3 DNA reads TGTGCCACCAGGCCGACAGGGATGAACACTGAAGCTTTCTTT.

CDR3 coding DNA: TGTGCCAGCAGCCCAGACCAAGAGACCCAGTACTTC. Encoded protein: CASSPDQETQYF. The chain has TRBV27 and TRBJ2-5; D is undetermined. The CDR3 runs to 12 residues. The V gene's germline CDR1 is MNHEY and CDR2 SMNVEV (reference sequence). V was cut by 6 bases and J by 0 bases, with 5 bases left in between.

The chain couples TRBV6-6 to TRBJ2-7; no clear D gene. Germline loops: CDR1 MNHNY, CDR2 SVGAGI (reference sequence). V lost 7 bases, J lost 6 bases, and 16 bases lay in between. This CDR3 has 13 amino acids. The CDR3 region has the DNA TGTGCCAGCACCCCATACTTTCGAGGCGAGCAGTACTTC. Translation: CASTPYFRGEQYF.

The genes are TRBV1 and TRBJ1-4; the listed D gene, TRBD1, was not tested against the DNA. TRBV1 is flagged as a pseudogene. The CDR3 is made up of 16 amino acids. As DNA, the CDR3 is TGCACCAGCAGCCAAGATTTGCGACAGTTTAATGAAAAACTGTTTTTT. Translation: CTSSQDLRQFNEKLFF.

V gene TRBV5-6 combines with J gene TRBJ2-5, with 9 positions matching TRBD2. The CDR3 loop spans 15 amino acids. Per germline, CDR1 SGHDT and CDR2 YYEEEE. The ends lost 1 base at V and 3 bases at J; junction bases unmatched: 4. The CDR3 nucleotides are TGTGCCAGCAGCTTGAGGGCTAGCGGGGAAGAGACCCAGTACTTC. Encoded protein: CASSLRASGEETQYF.

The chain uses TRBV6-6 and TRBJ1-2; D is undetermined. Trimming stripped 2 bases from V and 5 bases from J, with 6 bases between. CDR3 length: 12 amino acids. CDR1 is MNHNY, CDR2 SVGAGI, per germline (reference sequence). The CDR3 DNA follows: TGTGCCAGCAGTTACGAGTGGTATGGCTACACCTTC. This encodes CASSYEWYGYTF.

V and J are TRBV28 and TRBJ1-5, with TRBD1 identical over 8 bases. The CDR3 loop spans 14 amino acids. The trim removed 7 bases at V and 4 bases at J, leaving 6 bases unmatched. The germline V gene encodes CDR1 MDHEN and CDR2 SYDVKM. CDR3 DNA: TGTGCCAGCACCCGGCGGACAGGGAATCAGCCCCAGCATTTT. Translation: CASTRRTGNQPQHF.

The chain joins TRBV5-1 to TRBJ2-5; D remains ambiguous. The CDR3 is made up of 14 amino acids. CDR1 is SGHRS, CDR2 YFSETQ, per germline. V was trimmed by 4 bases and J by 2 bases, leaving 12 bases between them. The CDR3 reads CASSPWAFQETQYF. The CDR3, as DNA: TGCGCCAGCAGCCCCTGGGCATTTCAAGAGACCCAGTACTTC.

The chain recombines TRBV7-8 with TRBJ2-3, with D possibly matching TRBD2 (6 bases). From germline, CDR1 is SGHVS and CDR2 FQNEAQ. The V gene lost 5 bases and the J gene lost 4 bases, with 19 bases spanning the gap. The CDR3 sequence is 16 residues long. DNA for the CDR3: TGTGCCAGCAGCAACCGGGACTGGTATATAGCAGATACGCAGTATTTT. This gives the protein CASSNRDWYIADTQYF.

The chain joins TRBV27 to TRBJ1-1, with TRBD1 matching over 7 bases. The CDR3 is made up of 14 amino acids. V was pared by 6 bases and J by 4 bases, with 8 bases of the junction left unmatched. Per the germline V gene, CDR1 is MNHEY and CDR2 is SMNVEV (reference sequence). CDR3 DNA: TGTGCCAGCAGCGACAGGGTTTCCCTCACTGAAGCTTTCTTT. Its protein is CASSDRVSLTEAFF.

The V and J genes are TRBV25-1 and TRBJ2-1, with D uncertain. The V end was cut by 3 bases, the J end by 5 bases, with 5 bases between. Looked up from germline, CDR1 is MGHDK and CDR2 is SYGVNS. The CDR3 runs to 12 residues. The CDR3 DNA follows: TGTGCCAGCAGTGACTATAACAATGAGCAGTTCTTC. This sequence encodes CASSDYNNEQFF. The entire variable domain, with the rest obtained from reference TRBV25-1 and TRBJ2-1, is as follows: EADIYQTPRYLVIGTGKKITLECSQTMGHDKMYWYQQDPGMELHLIHYSYGVNSTEKGDLSSESTVSRIRTEHFPLTLESARPSHTSQYLCASSDYNNEQFFGPGTRLTVL.

CDR3 coding DNA: TGCGCCAGCAGCTCCCTAGCGGGGGGGCGAGATACGCAGTATTTT. It encodes CASSSLAGGRDTQYF. V and J are TRBV5-1 and TRBJ2-3; TRBD2 matches at 12 bases. Germline V gene sequence: CDR1 SGHRS, CDR2 YFSETQ. The V gene end was trimmed by 3 bases and the J gene end by 5 bases; junction bases not matched to a gene: 4. There are 15 residues in the CDR3. Using reference TRBV5-1 and TRBJ2-3 for the parts outside the CDR3, the full variable domain is KAGVTQTPRYLIKTRGQQVTLSCSPISGHRSVSWYQQTPGQGLQFLFEYFSETQRNKGNFPGRFSGRQFSNSRSEMNVSTLELGDSALYLCASSSLAGGRDTQYFGPGTRLTVL.

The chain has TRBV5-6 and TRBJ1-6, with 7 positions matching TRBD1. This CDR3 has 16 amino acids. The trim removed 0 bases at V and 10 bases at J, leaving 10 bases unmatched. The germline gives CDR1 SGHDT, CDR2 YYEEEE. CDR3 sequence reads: CASSLGPGQTGSPLHF. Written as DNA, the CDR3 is TGTGCCAGCAGCTTGGGACCGGGACAGACGGGATCACCCCTCCACTTT.

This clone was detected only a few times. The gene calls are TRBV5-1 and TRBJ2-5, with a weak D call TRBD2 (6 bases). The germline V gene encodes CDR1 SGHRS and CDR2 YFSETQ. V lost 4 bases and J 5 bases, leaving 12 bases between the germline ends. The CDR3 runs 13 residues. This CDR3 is CASSLTSSETQYF. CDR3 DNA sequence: TGCGCCAGCAGCCTGACTAGTTCCGAGACCCAGTACTTC. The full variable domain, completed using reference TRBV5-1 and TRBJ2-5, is KAGVTQTPRYLIKTRGQQVTLSCSPISGHRSVSWYQQTPGQGLQFLFEYFSETQRNKGNFPGRFSGRQFSNSRSEMNVSTLELGDSALYLCASSLTSSETQYFGPGTRLLVL.

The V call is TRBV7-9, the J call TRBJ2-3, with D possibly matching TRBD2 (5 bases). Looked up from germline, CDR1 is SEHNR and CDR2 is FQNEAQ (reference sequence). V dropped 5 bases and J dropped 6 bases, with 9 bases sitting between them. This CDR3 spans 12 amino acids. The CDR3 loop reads CASSQTGDTQYF. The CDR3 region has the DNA TGTGCCAGCAGCCAGACGGGGGATACGCAGTATTTT.

The DNA of the CDR3 is TGTGCCAGCGGGCTGGGCTACGAGCAGTACTTC. Translation gives CASGLGYEQYF. This rearrangement joins TRBV27 to TRBJ2-7, with D unclear. V lost 8 bases and J 3 bases, leaving 8 bases between the germline ends. The CDR3 runs to 11 residues. The germline CDR1 and CDR2 sequences are MNHEY and SMNVEV (reference sequence).

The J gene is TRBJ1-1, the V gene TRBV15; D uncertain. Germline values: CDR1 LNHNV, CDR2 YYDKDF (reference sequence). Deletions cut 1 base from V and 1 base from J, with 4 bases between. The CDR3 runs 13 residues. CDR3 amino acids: CATSRVQNTEAFF. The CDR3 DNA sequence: TGTGCCACCAGCAGAGTACAGAACACTGAAGCTTTCTTT. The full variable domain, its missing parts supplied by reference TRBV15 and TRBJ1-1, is DAMVIQNPRYQVTQFGKPVTLSCSQTLNHNVMYWYQQKSSQAPKLLFHYYDKDFNNEADTPDNFQSRRPNTSFCFLDIRSPGLGDTAMYLCATSRVQNTEAFFGQGTRLTVV.

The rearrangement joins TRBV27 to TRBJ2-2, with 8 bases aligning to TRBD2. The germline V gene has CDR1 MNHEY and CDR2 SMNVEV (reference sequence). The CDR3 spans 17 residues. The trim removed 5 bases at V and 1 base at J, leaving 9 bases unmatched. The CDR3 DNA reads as TGTGCCAGCAGTATTTTTCGGCGGGAGGTGAACACCGGGGAGCTGTTTTTT. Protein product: CASSIFRREVNTGELFF.